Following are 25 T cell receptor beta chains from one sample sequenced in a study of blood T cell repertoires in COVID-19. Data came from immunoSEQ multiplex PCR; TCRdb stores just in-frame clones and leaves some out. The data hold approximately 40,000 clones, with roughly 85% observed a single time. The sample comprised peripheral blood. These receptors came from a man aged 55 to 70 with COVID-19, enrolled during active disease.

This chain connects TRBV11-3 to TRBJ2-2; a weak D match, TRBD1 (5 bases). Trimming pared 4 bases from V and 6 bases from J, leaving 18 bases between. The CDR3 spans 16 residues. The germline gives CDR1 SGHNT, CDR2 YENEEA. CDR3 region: CASSSRQLALAGELFF. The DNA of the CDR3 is TGTGCCAGCAGCTCTAGACAGCTTGCCTTGGCCGGGGAGCTGTTTTTT.

Here the CDR3 DNA reads TGTGCCAGCTCAGATCAGGGAAGCTACGAGCAGTACTTC. Residues: CASSDQGSYEQYF. V is TRBV18 and J is TRBJ2-7, with D possibly matching TRBD1 (5 bases). Trimming removed 5 bases from V and 3 bases from J, with 11 bases in between. Germline values: CDR1 KGHSH, CDR2 LQKENI. The CDR3 has 13 residues.

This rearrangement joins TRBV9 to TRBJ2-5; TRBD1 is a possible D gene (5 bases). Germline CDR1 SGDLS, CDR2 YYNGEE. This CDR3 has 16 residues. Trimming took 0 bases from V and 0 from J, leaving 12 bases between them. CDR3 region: CASSVDDSQYQETQYF. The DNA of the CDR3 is TGTGCCAGCAGCGTAGACGACAGCCAGTACCAAGAGACCCAGTACTTC.

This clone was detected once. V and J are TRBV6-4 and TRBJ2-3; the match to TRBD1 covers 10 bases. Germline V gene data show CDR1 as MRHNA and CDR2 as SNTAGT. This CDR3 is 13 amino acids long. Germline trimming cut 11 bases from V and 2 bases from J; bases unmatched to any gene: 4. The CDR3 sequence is CASGQGVTDTQYF. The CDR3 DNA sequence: TGTGCCTCAGGACAGGGGGTCACAGATACGCAGTATTTT.

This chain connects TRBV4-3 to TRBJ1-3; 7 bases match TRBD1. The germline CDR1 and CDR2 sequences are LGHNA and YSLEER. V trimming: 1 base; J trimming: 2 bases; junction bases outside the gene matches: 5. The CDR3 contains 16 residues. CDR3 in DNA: TGCGCCAGCAGCCAAGGGGGACAGACCACTGGAAACACCATATATTTT. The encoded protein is CASSQGGQTTGNTIYF.

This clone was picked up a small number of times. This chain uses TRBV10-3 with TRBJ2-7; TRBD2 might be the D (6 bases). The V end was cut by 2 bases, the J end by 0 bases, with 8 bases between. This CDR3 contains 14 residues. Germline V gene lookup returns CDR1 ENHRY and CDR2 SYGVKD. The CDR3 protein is CAISEGGPSYEQYF. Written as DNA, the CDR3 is TGTGCCATCAGTGAGGGAGGGCCCTCCTACGAGCAGTACTTC.

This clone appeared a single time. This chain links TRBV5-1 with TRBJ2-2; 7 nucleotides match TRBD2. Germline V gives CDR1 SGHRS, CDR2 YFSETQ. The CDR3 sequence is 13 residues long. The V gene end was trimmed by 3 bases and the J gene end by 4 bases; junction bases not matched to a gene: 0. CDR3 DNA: TGCGCCAGCAGCTGGGGGGGCACCGGGGAGCTGTTTTTT. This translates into CASSWGGTGELFF.

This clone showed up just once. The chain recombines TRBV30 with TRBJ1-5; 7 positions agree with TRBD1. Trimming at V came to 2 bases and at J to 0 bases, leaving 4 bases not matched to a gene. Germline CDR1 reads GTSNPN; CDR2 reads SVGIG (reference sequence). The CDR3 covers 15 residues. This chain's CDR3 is CAWSRGTDSNQPQHF. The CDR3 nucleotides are TGTGCCTGGAGTAGAGGGACAGATAGCAATCAGCCCCAGCATTTT.

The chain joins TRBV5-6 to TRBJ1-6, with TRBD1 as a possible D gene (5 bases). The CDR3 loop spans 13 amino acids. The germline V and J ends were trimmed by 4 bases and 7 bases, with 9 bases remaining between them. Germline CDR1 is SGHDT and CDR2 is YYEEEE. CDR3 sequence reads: CASSPGLNSPLHF. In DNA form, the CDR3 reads TGTGCCAGCAGCCCGGGACTAAATTCACCCCTCCACTTT.

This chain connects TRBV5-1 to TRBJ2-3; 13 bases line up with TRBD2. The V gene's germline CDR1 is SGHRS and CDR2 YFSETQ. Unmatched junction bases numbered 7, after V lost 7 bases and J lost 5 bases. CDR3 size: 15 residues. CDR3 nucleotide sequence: TGCGCCAGCGCCCGGACTAGCGGGAGTGGAGATACGCAGTATTTT. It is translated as CASARTSGSGDTQYF.

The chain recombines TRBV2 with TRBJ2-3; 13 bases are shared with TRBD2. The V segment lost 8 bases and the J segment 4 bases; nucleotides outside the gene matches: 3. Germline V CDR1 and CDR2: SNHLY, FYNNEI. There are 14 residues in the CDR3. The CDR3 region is CASGTSGTADTQYF. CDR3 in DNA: TGTGCCAGCGGGACTAGCGGGACAGCAGATACGCAGTATTTT.

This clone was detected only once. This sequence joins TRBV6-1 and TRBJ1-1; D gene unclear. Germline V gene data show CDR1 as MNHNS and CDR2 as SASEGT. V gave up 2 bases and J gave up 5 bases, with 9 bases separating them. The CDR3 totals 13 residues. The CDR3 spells CASSEISVTEAFF. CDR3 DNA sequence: TGTGCCAGCAGTGAAATCTCGGTTACTGAAGCTTTCTTT.

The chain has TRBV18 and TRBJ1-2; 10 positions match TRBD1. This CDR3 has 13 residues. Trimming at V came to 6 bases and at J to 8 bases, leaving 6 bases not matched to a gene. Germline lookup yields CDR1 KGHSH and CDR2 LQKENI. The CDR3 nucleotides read TGTGCCAGCTCGGGACAGGGGCGGAGAGGCTACACCTTC. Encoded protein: CASSGQGRRGYTF.

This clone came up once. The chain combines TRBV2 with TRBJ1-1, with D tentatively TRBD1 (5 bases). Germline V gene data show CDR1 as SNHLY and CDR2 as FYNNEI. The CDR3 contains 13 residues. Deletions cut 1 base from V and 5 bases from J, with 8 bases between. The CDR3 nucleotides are TGTGCCAGCAGTGAAGTGAAGGGGACTGAAGCTTTCTTT. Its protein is CASSEVKGTEAFF. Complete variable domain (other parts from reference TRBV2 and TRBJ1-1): EPEVTQTPSHQVTQMGQEVILRCVPISNHLYFYWYRQILGQKVEFLVSFYNNEISEKSEIFDDQFSVERPDGSNFTLKIRSTKLEDSAMYFCASSEVKGTEAFFGQGTRLTVV.

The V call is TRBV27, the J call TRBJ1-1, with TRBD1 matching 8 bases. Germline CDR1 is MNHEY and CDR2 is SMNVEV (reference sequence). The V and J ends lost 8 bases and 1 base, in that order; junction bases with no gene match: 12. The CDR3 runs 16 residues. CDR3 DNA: TGTGCCAGCTTCAGGGGGCGCAGGACTGGGAACACTGAAGCTTTCTTT. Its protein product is CASFRGRRTGNTEAFF.

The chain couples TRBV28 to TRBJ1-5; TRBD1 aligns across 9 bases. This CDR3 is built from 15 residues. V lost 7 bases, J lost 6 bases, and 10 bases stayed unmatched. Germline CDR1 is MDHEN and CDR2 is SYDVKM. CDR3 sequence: CASKSAGQGSQPQHF. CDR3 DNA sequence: TGTGCCAGCAAATCTGCGGGACAGGGAAGTCAGCCCCAGCATTTT.

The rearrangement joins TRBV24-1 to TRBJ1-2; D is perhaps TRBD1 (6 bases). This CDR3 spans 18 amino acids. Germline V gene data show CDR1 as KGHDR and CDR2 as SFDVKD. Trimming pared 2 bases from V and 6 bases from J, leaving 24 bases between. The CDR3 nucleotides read TGTGCCACCAGTGATTCTCGGACAGCCTCTCATTCTGGAAATGGCTACACCTTC. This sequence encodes CATSDSRTASHSGNGYTF.

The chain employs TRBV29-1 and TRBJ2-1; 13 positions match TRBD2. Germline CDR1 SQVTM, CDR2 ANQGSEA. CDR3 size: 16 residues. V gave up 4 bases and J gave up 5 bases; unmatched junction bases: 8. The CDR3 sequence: CSVALGTSGEDNEQFF. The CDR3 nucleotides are TGCAGCGTTGCGTTAGGGACTAGCGGGGAAGACAATGAGCAGTTCTTC.

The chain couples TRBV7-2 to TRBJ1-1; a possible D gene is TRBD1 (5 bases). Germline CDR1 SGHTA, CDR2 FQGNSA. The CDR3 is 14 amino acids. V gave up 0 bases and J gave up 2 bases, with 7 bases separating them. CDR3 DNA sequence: TGTGCCAGCAGCTTAGCAACAGGTAACACTGAAGCTTTCTTT. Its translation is CASSLATGNTEAFF.

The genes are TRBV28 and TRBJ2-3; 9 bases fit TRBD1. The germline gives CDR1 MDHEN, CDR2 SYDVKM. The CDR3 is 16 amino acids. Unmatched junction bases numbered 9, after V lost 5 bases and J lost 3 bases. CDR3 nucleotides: TGTGCCAGCAGTCTTGTTGGACAGGGGCAGACAGATACGCAGTATTTT. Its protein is CASSLVGQGQTDTQYF.

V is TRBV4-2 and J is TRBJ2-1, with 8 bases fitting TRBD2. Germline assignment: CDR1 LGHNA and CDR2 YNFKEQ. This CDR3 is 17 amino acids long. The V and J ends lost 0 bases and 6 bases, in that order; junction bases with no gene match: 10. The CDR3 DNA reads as TGTGCCAGCAGCCAAGAGGGGATGGCGGGAGGTTTCAATGAGCAGTTCTTC. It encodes CASSQEGMAGGFNEQFF.

The CDR3 nucleotides read TGTGCCAGCAGGGCAAGGGGGGGTCAGCCCCAGCATTTT. Amino acids: CASRARGGQPQHF. J is TRBJ1-5 and V is TRBV6-5; D perhaps matches TRBD1 (6 bases). V lost 6 bases and J lost 6, with 12 bases in between. This CDR3 has 13 amino acids. CDR1 and CDR2 from the germline V gene are MNHEY and SVGAGI.

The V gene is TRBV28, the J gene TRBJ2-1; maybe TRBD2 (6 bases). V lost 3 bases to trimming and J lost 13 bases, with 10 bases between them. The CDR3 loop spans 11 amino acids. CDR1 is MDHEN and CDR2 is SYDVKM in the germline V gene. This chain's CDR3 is CASSFGREQFF. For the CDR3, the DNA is TGTGCCAGCAGTTTCGGGCGGGAACAGTTCTTC.

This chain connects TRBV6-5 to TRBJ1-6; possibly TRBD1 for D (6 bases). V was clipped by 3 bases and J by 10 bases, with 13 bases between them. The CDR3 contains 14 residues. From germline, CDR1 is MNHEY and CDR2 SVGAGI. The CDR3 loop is CASSYLEQGSPLHF. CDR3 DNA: TGTGCCAGCAGTTATTTAGAACAGGGCTCACCCCTCCACTTT.

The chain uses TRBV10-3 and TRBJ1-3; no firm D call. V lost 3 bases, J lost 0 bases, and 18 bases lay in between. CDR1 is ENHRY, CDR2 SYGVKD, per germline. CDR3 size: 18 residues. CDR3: CAISDWKAAQSSGNTIYF. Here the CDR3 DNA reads TGTGCCATCAGTGACTGGAAGGCAGCGCAGAGCTCTGGAAACACCATATATTTT.